Listed here are 21 T cell receptor beta chains from one sample, sequenced in a study of blood T cell repertoires in COVID-19. TCRdb's table, derived via immunoSEQ multiplex PCR, lists solely in-frame clones and lacks some. The sample includes 150,000 to 200,000 clones, 80% to 95% seen only once; the top ten take nearly 0.55%. Sequencing was done on a sample of peripheral blood. The source of these receptors is a man aged 50 to 60 with acute or convalescent COVID-19.

The chain employs TRBV20-1 and TRBJ1-6; D possibly corresponds to TRBD1 (5 bases). The V end lost 3 bases, the J end lost 8 bases, and 17 bases lay between the germline ends. The CDR3 has 15 residues. Germline-derived CDR1 and CDR2 are DFQATT and SNEGSKA (reference sequence). The CDR3, as DNA: TGCAGTGCTAGTCCCCGGGGGAGGCAGGATTCACCCCTCCACTTT. It specifies CSASPRGRQDSPLHF.

This rearrangement joins TRBV27 to TRBJ1-2, with 9 bases identical to TRBD1. The CDR3 has 16 amino acids. The germline V gene has CDR1 MNHEY and CDR2 SMNVEV (reference sequence). V lost 4 bases to trimming and J lost 6 bases; unmatched junction nucleotides: 12. The CDR3 DNA reads as TGTGCCAGCAGTTCGCGGCGGGACAGGGAAATAAATGGCTACACCTTC. Its protein product is CASSSRRDREINGYTF.

The J gene is TRBJ1-3, the V gene TRBV7-9; no reliable D call. Germline assignment: CDR1 SEHNR and CDR2 FQNEAQ (reference sequence). This CDR3 comprises 14 residues. With 1 base removed from V and 3 bases from J, the gap between germline ends came to 7 bases. The CDR3 protein is CASSLGRIGNTIYF. The CDR3 DNA follows: TGTGCCAGCAGCTTAGGCAGGATTGGAAACACCATATATTTT.

This clone occurred once. The chain uses TRBV9 and TRBJ2-6; D is unclear. V was clipped by 3 bases and J by 5 bases, with 6 bases between them. From germline, CDR1 is SGDLS and CDR2 YYNGEE. The CDR3 totals 13 residues. The CDR3 sequence: CASSESWANVLTF. CDR3 bases: TGTGCCAGCAGCGAATCTTGGGCCAACGTCCTGACTTTC. The variable domain in full, with the rest retrieved from reference TRBV9 and TRBJ2-6, is DSGVTQTPKHLITATGQRVTLRCSPRSGDLSVYWYQQSLDQGLQFLIQYYNGEERAKGNILERFSAQQFPDLHSELNLSSLELGDSALYFCASSESWANVLTFGAGSRLTVL.

This clone was counted once. This chain connects TRBV6-5 to TRBJ1-1; TRBD1 aligns across 8 bases. CDR3 size: 15 residues. J gave up 5 bases and V 5 bases, and 10 bases lay outside the gene matches. Germline CDR1 is MNHEY and CDR2 is SVGAGI. This CDR3 reads CASSPGQGSQTEAFF. CDR3 bases: TGTGCCAGCAGTCCCGGACAGGGAAGTCAGACTGAAGCTTTCTTT.

Notes on this clone: The same CDR3 can be traced to other DNA sequences in this sample. This rearrangement joins TRBV7-9 to TRBJ2-7, with TRBD2 identical over 13 bases. Germline V gene lookup returns CDR1 SEHNR and CDR2 FQNEAQ (reference sequence). The CDR3 loop spans 14 amino acids. The junction had 1 base not matched to a gene; V was cut back by 1 base and J by 7 bases. The CDR3 DNA reads as TGTGCCAGCAGCTTAGGACTAGCGGGAGGTGAGCAGTACTTC. Translated, it gives CASSLGLAGGEQYF.

The rearrangement joins TRBV2 to TRBJ2-5; a possible D gene is TRBD1 (5 bases). This CDR3 has 13 amino acids. With 7 bases removed from V and 2 bases from J, the gap between germline ends came to 11 bases. CDR1 and CDR2 from the germline V gene are SNHLY and FYNNEI. The CDR3 DNA sequence: TGTGCCAGCAACGAACAGGTACAAGAGACCCAGTACTTC. This translates into CASNEQVQETQYF.

The chain employs TRBV5-6 and TRBJ1-5, with a tentative D call TRBD1 (5 bases). The CDR3 has 14 residues. V was clipped by 3 bases and J by 6 bases, with 13 bases between them. Germline CDR1 and CDR2: SGHDT and YYEEEE. The CDR3 DNA reads as TGTGCCAGCAGCTCCAGGGCGGGAAGTCAGCCCCAGCATTTT. As protein: CASSSRAGSQPQHF.

V gene TRBV6-5 combines with J gene TRBJ2-2; no clear D gene. Looked up from germline, CDR1 is MNHEY and CDR2 is SVGAGI. CDR3 length: 14 amino acids. V lost 7 bases and J 8 bases, leaving 17 bases between the germline ends. Here the CDR3 reads CASKITREPGELFF. CDR3 DNA sequence: TGTGCCAGCAAGATTACGAGAGAGCCAGGGGAGCTGTTTTTT.

The chain combines TRBV2 with TRBJ2-2; TRBD1 is a possible D gene (6 bases). CDR3 length: 12 amino acids. Per the germline V gene, CDR1 is SNHLY and CDR2 is FYNNEI. V was pared by 10 bases and J by 6 bases, with 12 bases between. The chain's CDR3 is CATRKGAGELFF. DNA for the CDR3: TGTGCCACGAGAAAGGGGGCCGGGGAGCTGTTTTTT. Filled out from reference TRBV2 and TRBJ2-2, the complete variable domain reads EPEVTQTPSHQVTQMGQEVILRCVPISNHLYFYWYRQILGQKVEFLVSFYNNEISEKSEIFDDQFSVERPDGSNFTLKIRSTKLEDSAMYFCATRKGAGELFFGEGSRLTVL.

This sequence joins TRBV12-3 or TRBV12-4 and TRBJ1-4; the D gene is possibly TRBD1 (6 bases). V lost 5 bases, J lost 8 bases, and 9 bases lay in between. This CDR3 has 12 amino acids. The CDR3 nucleotides read TGTGCCAGCAGTCAAACAGGGGAAAAACTGTTTTTT. It specifies CASSQTGEKLFF.

The chain couples TRBV28 to TRBJ1-4; no reliable D call. CDR1 MDHEN and CDR2 SYDVKM come from the germline V gene. The CDR3 loop spans 15 amino acids. V was shortened by 6 bases and J by 5 bases, with 16 bases between the two germline ends. CDR3 in DNA: TGTGCCAGCAGGAACTCTCTGCTGGTGAATGAAAAACTGTTTTTT. Translation gives CASRNSLLVNEKLFF.

V gene TRBV2 combines with J gene TRBJ1-5, with a possible D match to TRBD1 (5 bases). V was trimmed by 5 bases and J by 10 bases, leaving 15 bases between them. Germline CDR1 is SNHLY and CDR2 is FYNNEI. CDR3 length: 13 residues. The CDR3: CASSSKTEAPQHF. The CDR3 DNA sequence: TGTGCCAGCAGTTCCAAGACAGAGGCCCCCCAGCATTTT.

This clone was recorded once. The rearrangement links TRBV9 to TRBJ2-1; tentative D call: TRBD1 (5 bases). Trimming removed 0 bases from V and 8 bases from J, with 21 bases in between. Germline assignment: CDR1 SGDLS and CDR2 YYNGEE. This CDR3 region has 17 residues. This chain's CDR3 is CASSVVGGAPSWDEQFF. CDR3 DNA sequence: TGTGCCAGCAGCGTAGTGGGTGGGGCTCCCTCCTGGGATGAGCAGTTCTTC.

The CDR3 nucleotides read TGTGCCAGCAGTTTGCATTTGAGCGGGGACAGGGAAGCTTTCTTT. It encodes CASSLHLSGDREAFF. The genes are TRBV28 and TRBJ1-1, with 8 bases aligning to TRBD1. The junction had 11 bases not matched to a gene; V was cut back by 3 bases and J by 8 bases. CDR1 and CDR2 from the germline V gene are MDHEN and SYDVKM. The CDR3 length is 15 residues.

This clone was detected once. The V gene is TRBV19, the J gene TRBJ2-5; TRBD1 might be the D (5 bases). CDR1 LNHDA and CDR2 SQIVND come from the germline V gene (reference sequence). V was cut by 5 bases and J by 2 bases, with 9 bases left in between. The length of the CDR3 is 13 residues. CDR3 DNA: TGTGCCAGTAGTTGGGGCAGACAAGAGACCCAGTACTTC. Its protein is CASSWGRQETQYF.

The chain has TRBV4-3 and TRBJ1-2; TRBD1 matches at 7 bases. The trim removed 3 bases at V and 7 bases at J, leaving 5 bases unmatched. CDR3 length: 13 residues. Germline V CDR1 and CDR2: LGHNA, YSLEER. The CDR3, as DNA: TGCGCCAGCAGCCAGACAGGGCGTGGTGGCTACACCTTC. Protein product: CASSQTGRGGYTF.

The V call is TRBV2, the J call TRBJ2-5; 8 positions agree with TRBD1. The CDR3 runs 13 residues. Per germline, CDR1 SNHLY and CDR2 FYNNEI. Trimming took 7 bases from V and 2 from J; bases not matched to a gene: 3. CDR3: CASNGDRQETQYF. CDR3 nucleotides: TGTGCCAGCAACGGGGACAGGCAAGAGACCCAGTACTTC.

The chain carries TRBV11-1 and TRBJ1-1; D ambiguous. The germline V and J ends were trimmed by 5 bases and 0 bases, with 7 bases remaining between them. Germline CDR1 and CDR2: SGHAT and FQDESV (reference sequence). This CDR3 region has 13 residues. The CDR3 DNA sequence: TGTGCCAGCAGCCCAACAGTGAACACTGAAGCTTTCTTT. This codes for CASSPTVNTEAFF.

V is TRBV11-2 and J is TRBJ2-5; 7 bases agree with TRBD1. Per the germline V gene, CDR1 is SGHAT and CDR2 is FQNNGV. V was clipped by 4 bases and J by 3 bases; unmatched bases: 5. The CDR3 sequence is 14 residues long. CDR3 nucleotide sequence: TGTGCCAGCAGCTCCCGGGACAGAGAAGAGACCCAGTACTTC. Its protein is CASSSRDREETQYF.

The CDR3 protein is CASSPGGYQPQHF. As DNA, the CDR3 is TGTGCCAGCTCACCAGGAGGGTATCAGCCCCAGCATTTT. This sequence joins TRBV18 and TRBJ1-5; no definite D call. This CDR3 has 13 residues. Deletions cut 2 bases from V and 5 bases from J, with 7 bases between. The germline CDR1 and CDR2 sequences are KGHSH and LQKENI.